A selection of T cell receptor beta chains follows, all from one sample in a study of regulatory T cells in long-lasting Graves disease. MiXCR was run by TCRdb on the multiplex PCR reads, yielding one entry per CDR3 protein. In the table there are about 400,000 distinct CDR3 sequences, less than 20% of which are singletons. Specimen: peripheral blood mononuclear cells (PBMCs), collected at new diagnosis, from a patient treated with antithyroid drugs. The receptor set was obtained from a female donor with Graves disease. Both conserved end residues are part of each CDR3. A D gene is named only where the DNA matches it firmly. Size tells how often a clone was seen (once, few, many) or the class of an expanded clone, and some rows leave it out.

v_gene	d_gene	j_gene	abundance	CDR3aa	CDR3nt
TRBV9	.	TRBJ2-1	few	CASSVSARSYNEQFF	TGTGCCAGCAGCGTTTCAGCGCGCTCCTACAATGAGCAGTTCTTC
TRBV7-2	.	TRBJ2-5	many	CASSLVIQETQYF	TGTGCCAGCAGCTTAGTAATACAAGAGACCCAGTACTTC
TRBV19	.	TRBJ1-5	few	CASSIPWLNQPQHF	TGTGCCAGTAGTATACCGTGGCTCAATCAGCCCCAGCATTTT
TRBV27	TRBD1	TRBJ1-4	many	CASSLGQGRFEKLFF	TGTGCCAGCAGTTTAGGACAGGGGAGGTTCGAAAAACTGTTTTTT
TRBV27	.	TRBJ1-4	many	CASSFRRSEKLFF	TGTGCCAGCAGTTTCCGTAGAAGTGAAAAACTGTTTTTT
TRBV6-1	TRBD1	TRBJ1-6	many	CASSDTDRGGSPLHF	TGTGCCAGCAGTGATACGGACAGGGGTGGATCACCCCTCCACTTT
TRBV27	.	TRBJ1-1	many	CASSSAFPTEAFF	TGTGCCAGCAGTTCAGCATTCCCCACTGAAGCTTTCTTT
TRBV25-1	TRBD2	TRBJ2-5	few	CASSPRAISGRAGETQYF	TGTGCCAGCAGTCCTCGCGCGATTAGCGGGAGGGCCGGCGAGACCCAGTACTTC
TRBV20-1	TRBD1	TRBJ2-1	many	CSARDAGTGYNEQFF	TGCAGTGCTAGAGACGCCGGGACAGGGTACAATGAGCAGTTCTTC
TRBV5-1	.	TRBJ1-4	.	CASSAGGFQLEKLFF	TGCGCCAGCAGTGCCGGAGGGTTCCAGCTTGAAAAACTGTTTTTT
TRBV30	.	TRBJ1-5	few	CAWSRSSGNQAQHF	TGTGCCTGGAGTCGGAGTTCCGGGAATCAGGCCCAGCATTTT
TRBV3-1	.	TRBJ2-7	many	CASSQTPYEQYF	TGCGCCAGCAGCCAAACACCCTACGAGCAGTACTTC
TRBV29-1	.	TRBJ1-6	few	CSVLPEGGSPLHF	TGCAGCGTTTTGCCCGAGGGGGGTTCACCCCTCCACTTT
TRBV2	.	TRBJ1-1	many	CASRQDGTPGNTEAFF	TGTGCCAGCAGACAAGACGGGACTCCTGGGAACACTGAAGCTTTCTTT
TRBV9	.	TRBJ2-7	many	CASSAGTNYEQYF	TGTGCCAGCAGCGCCGGGACAAACTACGAGCAGTACTTC
TRBV6-9	TRBD2	TRBJ2-3	.	CASSWGLAGGPSRTDTQYF	TGTGCCAGCAGTTGGGGACTAGCGGGAGGGCCATCCCGCACAGATACGCAGTATTTT
TRBV29-1	TRBD1	TRBJ1-2	few	CSVRGHDGYTF	TGCAGCGTGAGGGGGCACGATGGCTACACCTTC
TRBV12-3/TRBV12-4	TRBD1	TRBJ1-6	few	CASSLTGGYNSPLHF	TGTGCCAGCAGTTTGACAGGGGGCTATAATTCACCCCTCCACTTT
TRBV7-2	TRBD1	TRBJ2-7	many	CASSPRQGTYEQYF	TGTGCCAGCAGCCCCAGACAGGGCACCTACGAGCAGTACTTC
TRBV5-6	TRBD1	TRBJ1-6	.	CASSWGQGQNSPLHF	TGTGCCAGCAGCTGGGGACAGGGGCAGAATTCACCCCTCCACTTT
TRBV11-2	TRBD1	TRBJ2-3	many	CASSSVTGATDTQYF	TGTGCCAGCAGCTCAGTAACAGGGGCCACAGATACGCAGTATTTT
TRBV7-2	.	TRBJ2-1	few	CASSLLAGREQFF	TGTGCCAGCAGCTTACTGGCGGGACGTGAGCAGTTCTTC
TRBV18	.	TRBJ2-5	many	CASGRGRQETQYF	TGTGCCAGCGGACGGGGGAGACAAGAGACCCAGTACTTC
TRBV27	TRBD1	TRBJ1-2	few	CASSDRANGYTF	TGTGCCAGCTCAGACAGGGCGAATGGCTACACCTTC
TRBV6-4	.	TRBJ2-7	few	CASSDSGAIFEQYF	TGTGCCAGCAGTGACTCTGGGGCGATATTCGAGCAGTACTTC
TRBV6-5	.	TRBJ1-1	many	CASSLKGDEAFF	TGTGCCAGCAGTTTAAAGGGGGATGAAGCTTTCTTT
TRBV2	.	TRBJ1-1	many	CASSGRLVSGTEAFF	TGTGCCAGCAGTGGCCGATTGGTGAGCGGCACTGAAGCTTTCTTT
TRBV20-1	.	TRBJ1-1	many	CSASFDTEAFF	TGCAGTGCTAGTTTTGACACTGAAGCTTTCTTT
TRBV28	.	TRBJ2-3	.	CASSIGGGHSTDTQYF	TGTGCCAGCAGCATAGGGGGGGGTCATAGCACAGATACGCAGTATTTT
TRBV5-1	.	TRBJ2-2	many	CASSLVGTTNTGELFF	TGCGCCAGCAGCTTGGTGGGGACCACGAACACCGGGGAGCTGTTTTTT
TRBV15	TRBD1	TRBJ2-5	many	CATSKTGGGETQYF	TGTGCCACCAGCAAGACAGGGGGCGGGGAGACCCAGTACTTC
TRBV25-1	TRBD1	TRBJ1-2	many	CASMDRTTSGYGYTF	TGTGCCAGCATGGACAGGACAACTTCGGGCTATGGCTACACCTTC
TRBV5-1	.	TRBJ2-5	.	CASSPYSPEETQYF	TGCGCCAGCAGCCCCTACAGTCCGGAGGAGACCCAGTACTTC
TRBV2	TRBD1	TRBJ1-5	many	CASNKGAGQPQHF	TGTGCCAGCAACAAGGGGGCCGGTCAGCCCCAGCATTTT
TRBV5-5	.	TRBJ2-5	many	CASSLLGRETQYF	TGTGCCAGCAGCTTGTTGGGGAGAGAGACCCAGTACTTC
TRBV6-2/TRBV6-3	TRBD1	TRBJ2-7	few	CASSRPGTAVYEQYF	TGTGCCAGCAGTAGACCCGGGACAGCCGTCTACGAGCAGTACTTC
TRBV10-2	TRBD2	TRBJ2-7	.	CASSESPIWLADSYEQYF	TGCGCCAGCAGTGAGTCCCCGATATGGCTAGCGGACTCCTACGAGCAGTACTTC
TRBV7-9	TRBD1	TRBJ2-5	many	CASSSQGDQETQYF	TGTGCCAGCAGCTCCCAGGGGGACCAAGAGACCCAGTACTTC
TRBV7-7	.	TRBJ2-5	many	CASSLLGKQETQYF	TGTGCCAGCAGCTTACTGGGGAAGCAGGAGACCCAGTACTTC
TRBV5-1	TRBD1	TRBJ1-5	few	CASSLWGTEDNQPQHF	TGCGCCAGCAGCTTGTGGGGGACAGAAGACAATCAGCCCCAGCATTTT
TRBV5-1	TRBD1	TRBJ2-1	many	CASSGNRQGKSTYNEQFF	TGCGCCAGCTCGGGTAATCGACAGGGAAAGAGCACCTACAATGAGCAGTTCTTC
TRBV2	TRBD2	TRBJ2-3	.	CASSETSGGVEDTQYF	TGTGCCAGCAGTGAAACTAGCGGGGGGGTGGAAGATACGCAGTATTTT
TRBV30	TRBD2	TRBJ2-7	many	CAWRTPRTSGYYEQYF	TGTGCCTGGAGAACTCCCCGGACTAGCGGGTATTACGAGCAGTACTTC
TRBV3-1	.	TRBJ1-2	.	CASSQGLGAGTYGYTF	TGTGCCAGCAGCCAAGGACTCGGAGCGGGAACCTATGGCTACACCTTC
TRBV19	.	TRBJ1-2	.	CASSRVMDGYTF	TGTGCCAGTAGTAGGGTTATGGATGGCTACACCTTC
TRBV4-1	.	TRBJ1-1	many	CASSQDGYANTEAFF	TGCGCCAGCAGCCAAGACGGATATGCAAACACTGAAGCTTTCTTT
TRBV20-1	.	TRBJ1-2	many	CSAKGTGIYGYTF	TGCAGTGCTAAGGGGACGGGAATCTATGGCTACACCTTC
TRBV3-1	.	TRBJ1-3	many	CASSQDHGGGTGNTIYF	TGTGCCAGCAGCCAAGATCACGGGGGGGGGACTGGAAACACCATATATTTT
TRBV3-1	TRBD1	TRBJ1-2	many	CASSHRQGGGYTF	TGTGCCAGCAGCCATAGACAGGGGGGTGGCTACACCTTC
TRBV29-1	TRBD1	TRBJ1-2	.	CSVAGQGADGYTF	TGCAGCGTTGCGGGACAGGGGGCAGATGGCTACACCTTC
TRBV28	TRBD2	TRBJ2-5	many	CASSLKLWTSEKETQYF	TGTGCCAGCAGTTTAAAGTTATGGACTAGCGAGAAAGAGACCCAGTACTTC
TRBV9	TRBD2	TRBJ2-1	many	CASSARLAGGGGEQFF	TGTGCCAGCAGCGCCAGACTAGCGGGAGGGGGTGGTGAGCAGTTCTTC
TRBV29-1	.	TRBJ1-2	many	CSVEDPLSLNYGYTF	TGCAGCGTTGAAGATCCTCTGTCCCTTAACTATGGCTACACCTTC